Listed here are 21 T cell receptor beta chains from one sample, sequenced in a study of blood T cells in healthy people across ages. Primed by a sample-barcoded 5' primer and a J-beta primer mix, a second PCR proceeded for about 7 to 11 cycles. In TCRdb, the 5' RACE reads were re-called with MiXCR into one record per CDR3 protein. The sample has about 2 million distinct CDR3 sequences, roughly 50% seen once; the top ten hold 2.1%. The specimen was blood. These receptors were taken from a woman aged 40 to 50 in good health.

This clonotype turned up a few times. As DNA, the CDR3 is TGTGCCAGCAGCCCCCCGGCTAGCGGGGGGTACAATGAGCAGTTCTTC. Protein: CASSPPASGGYNEQFF. The chain recombines TRBV11-2 with TRBJ2-1; 11 bases map to TRBD2. CDR3 length: 16 residues. Trimming took 5 bases from V and 4 from J; bases not matched to a gene: 7. Germline-derived CDR1 and CDR2 are SGHAT and FQNNGV. Looking up the rest from reference TRBV11-2 and TRBJ2-1 gives the full variable domain: EAGVAQSPRYKIIEKRQSVAFWCNPISGHATLYWYQQILGQGPKLLIQFQNNGVVDDSQLPKDRFSAERLKGVDSTLKIQPAKLEDSAVYLCASSPPASGGYNEQFFGPGTRLTVL.

The chain uses TRBV28 and TRBJ1-5, with 9 bases aligning to TRBD1. CDR3 length: 19 amino acids. Germline V gives CDR1 MDHEN, CDR2 SYDVKM. V shed 2 bases, J shed 2 bases, and the junction held 13 bases outside the gene matches. Here the CDR3 DNA reads TGTGCCAGCAGTTTAAGGGGGACAGGGACACGTATTGGCAATCAGCCCCAGCATTTT. This gives the protein CASSLRGTGTRIGNQPQHF.

Note on this clonotype: One end of the junction fails to match germline, which may point to a read error. The DNA of the CDR3 is TGCAGTGCTAGAGGGAGCTCTGGGGCCAACGTCCGGACTTTC. It specifies CSARGSSGANVRTF. The chain is built from TRBV20-1 and TRBJ2-6; TRBD1 might be the D (5 bases). The germline V gene encodes CDR1 DFQATT and CDR2 SNEGSKA (reference sequence). The CDR3 spans 14 residues.

This clonotype was detected a few times. The chain combines TRBV4-3 with TRBJ2-7; 14 bases match TRBD2. Germline values: CDR1 LGHNA, CDR2 YSLEER. The junction had 6 bases not matched to a gene; V was cut back by 4 bases and J by 4 bases. CDR3 length: 16 amino acids. CDR3 protein: CASSLGLAGGRYEQYF. Here the CDR3 DNA reads TGCGCCAGCAGCCTTGGACTAGCGGGGGGCAGGTACGAGCAGTACTTC.

This clonotype was recorded only once. This chain joins TRBV6-1 and TRBJ1-2; D perhaps matches TRBD1 (6 bases). The CDR3 covers 17 residues. Germline assignment: CDR1 MNHNS and CDR2 SASEGT. V was pared by 0 bases and J by 4 bases, with 18 bases between. CDR3 in amino acids: CASSEALLGRGSYGYTF. The CDR3 region has the DNA TGTGCCAGCAGTGAAGCGCTTCTGGGCAGGGGATCCTATGGCTACACCTTC.

The chain joins TRBV24-1 to TRBJ2-5; D is unclear. The length of the CDR3 is 15 residues. Looked up from germline, CDR1 is KGHDR and CDR2 is SFDVKD. Trimming left V 1 base short and J 1 base short, with 9 bases between. CDR3 sequence reads: CATSDFSGVQETQYF. For the CDR3, the DNA is TGTGCCACCAGTGATTTCTCGGGCGTCCAAGAGACCCAGTACTTC.

This clonotype has more than one count but fewer than ten. The chain is built from TRBV7-2 and TRBJ2-7; D is perhaps TRBD1 (5 bases). The CDR3 covers 15 residues. Germline CDR1 is SGHTA and CDR2 is FQGNSA. The V end lost 0 bases, the J end lost 2 bases, and 11 bases lay between the germline ends. In DNA form, the CDR3 reads TGTGCCAGCAGCTTAGCGAGGACAAGTACCTACGAGCAGTACTTC. This gives the protein CASSLARTSTYEQYF.

Turning to this clonotype: Possible read error: a much larger clone is one base away. V is TRBV7-2 and J is TRBJ2-1; the D gene is possibly TRBD1 (6 bases). The germline gives CDR1 SGHTA, CDR2 FQGNSA. The CDR3 contains 15 residues. The DNA for the CDR3 is TGTGCCAGCAGCTTTGACAGGAGCTCCTACAGTGAGCAGTTCTTC. Translating gives CASSFDRSSYSEQFF.

This rearrangement joins TRBV9 to TRBJ2-3; 12 nucleotides line up with TRBD2. Germline V gene data show CDR1 as SGDLS and CDR2 as YYNGEE. J gave up 0 bases and V 7 bases, and 6 bases lay outside the gene matches. This CDR3 comprises 16 residues. CDR3 nucleotides: TGTGCCAGCTCGACTAGCGGGGGCACTAGCACAGATACGCAGTATTTT. Translating it yields CASSTSGGTSTDTQYF. The entire variable domain, with the rest obtained from reference TRBV9 and TRBJ2-3, is as follows: DSGVTQTPKHLITATGQRVTLRCSPRSGDLSVYWYQQSLDQGLQFLIQYYNGEERAKGNILERFSAQQFPDLHSELNLSSLELGDSALYFCASSTSGGTSTDTQYFGPGTRLTVL.

Many counts were recorded for this clonotype. The chain is built from TRBV29-1 and TRBJ2-1; no clear D. The CDR3 spans 14 residues. Trimming took 3 bases from V and 0 from J, leaving 9 bases between them. The V gene's germline CDR1 is SQVTM and CDR2 ANQGSEA. This CDR3 reads CSVDGRHSYNEQFF. DNA for the CDR3: TGCAGCGTTGACGGCAGGCACTCCTACAATGAGCAGTTCTTC.

The chain links TRBV29-1 to TRBJ2-2; D gene ambiguous. Germline assignment: CDR1 SQVTM and CDR2 ANQGSEA. The V and J ends lost 4 bases and 2 bases respectively, with 17 bases between them. This CDR3 is built from 16 residues. The CDR3: CSVVIADGSNTGELFF. CDR3 nucleotides: TGCAGCGTTGTAATCGCCGACGGAAGTAACACCGGGGAGCTGTTTTTT.

About this clonotype itself: At one boundary the junction diverges from the germline segment, which might be a read error. The chain employs TRBV7-9 and TRBJ1-6; tentatively, D is TRBD1 (6 bases). Germline V gene data show CDR1 as SEHNR and CDR2 as FQNEAQ (reference sequence). This CDR3 has 16 amino acids. DNA for the CDR3: TGTGCCAGCAACTTAAAGGGGGGCTCCTATAATTCACCCCTCCACTTT. This encodes CASNLKGGSYNSPLHF.

This clonotype occurred a few times. The chain employs TRBV7-9 and TRBJ1-2; no definite D call. With 1 base removed from V and 1 base from J, the gap between germline ends came to 10 bases. CDR3 length equals 15 residues. Germline loops: CDR1 SEHNR, CDR2 FQNEAQ (reference sequence). CDR3 nucleotide sequence: TGTGCCAGCAGCTTAGTGGCGGGAAGTAACTATGGCTACACCTTC. This gives the protein CASSLVAGSNYGYTF.

The V gene is TRBV24-1, the J gene TRBJ2-2, with D possibly TRBD1 on 5 matching bases. The V and J ends lost 4 bases and 1 base respectively, with 12 bases between them. The CDR3 is 16 amino acids. Germline V lookup: CDR1 KGHDR, CDR2 SFDVKD. CDR3 sequence: CATSEVVQGNTGELFF. The CDR3 region has the DNA TGTGCCACCAGTGAAGTTGTTCAGGGGAACACCGGGGAGCTGTTTTTT.

This chain links TRBV9 with TRBJ2-5; possible D gene TRBD1, 6 bases. The CDR3 runs to 15 residues. Germline CDR1 and CDR2: SGDLS and YYNGEE. The V and J ends lost 0 bases and 5 bases respectively, with 14 bases between them. CDR3 sequence reads: CASSVGAGVGETQYF. The CDR3 coding sequence is TGTGCCAGCAGCGTAGGAGCAGGGGTCGGGGAGACCCAGTACTTC.

In its sample, this clonotype was seen a few times. This chain uses TRBV20-1 with TRBJ2-3; 10 nucleotides line up with TRBD2. The J segment lost 4 bases and the V segment lost 5 bases, leaving 9 bases of the junction unmatched. The germline V gene has CDR1 DFQATT and CDR2 SNEGSKA (reference sequence). This CDR3 has 15 amino acids. In DNA, the CDR3 is TGCAGTGCTTGCGCAGCGGGGGGGCGAGCAGATACGCAGTATTTT. Translated: CSACAAGGRADTQYF.

This clonotype was picked up a small number of times. The V gene is TRBV11-1, the J gene TRBJ2-7, with no clear D. This CDR3 has 12 residues. Trimming shortened V by 5 bases and J by 2 bases, and 7 bases separated the two germline ends. Germline assignment: CDR1 SGHAT and CDR2 FQDESV (reference sequence). The CDR3 nucleotides are TGTGCCAGCAGCGACCTCCCCTACGAGCAGTACTTC. This encodes CASSDLPYEQYF.

The chain employs TRBV7-2 and TRBJ1-6; TRBD1 matches at 10 bases. From germline, CDR1 is SGHTA and CDR2 FQGNSA. Trimming at V came to 3 bases and at J to 9 bases, leaving 8 bases not matched to a gene. The CDR3 contains 16 residues. The CDR3 is CASSLRTGTGVSPLHF. CDR3 coding DNA: TGTGCCAGCAGCTTGAGAACCGGGACAGGGGTTTCACCCCTCCACTTT. Full variable domain (missing parts from reference TRBV7-2 and TRBJ1-6): GAGVSQSPSNKVTEKGKDVELRCDPISGHTALYWYRQSLGQGLEFLIYFQGNSAPDKSGLPSDRFSAERTGGSVSTLTIQRTQQEDSAVYLCASSLRTGTGVSPLHFGNGTRLTVT.

Remarks on this clonotype: At one end, the junction sequence differs from germline, possibly due to a read error. The rearrangement joins TRBV25-1 to TRBJ1-2; 9 bases map to TRBD1. The germline gives CDR1 MGHDK, CDR2 SYGVNS. CDR3 size: 15 residues. In DNA form, the CDR3 reads TGTGCCAGCAGTGTGGCGGGACAGGGCGTATATGGCGACACCTTC. Amino acid sequence: CASSVAGQGVYGDTF.

This rearrangement joins TRBV5-5 to TRBJ1-1; TRBD1 aligns across 7 bases. Germline CDR1 is SGHKS and CDR2 is YYEKEE (reference sequence). CDR3 size: 16 residues. The V segment lost 0 bases and the J segment 5 bases; nucleotides outside the gene matches: 10. CDR3 DNA: TGTGCCAGCAGCTTGGAACAGGGGCCACAAGGAACTGAAGCTTTCTTT. It translates to CASSLEQGPQGTEAFF.

This clonotype was recorded many times. This chain connects TRBV7-2 to TRBJ2-7; 7 bases map to TRBD1. With 0 bases clipped from V and 4 bases from J, the junction kept 6 bases outside the gene matches. Per the germline V gene, CDR1 is SGHTA and CDR2 is FQGNSA. The CDR3 is 15 residues long. The CDR3 nucleotides read TGTGCCAGCAGCTTAGCGCGCGACAGGGAATACGAGCAGTACTTC. It specifies CASSLARDREYEQYF.